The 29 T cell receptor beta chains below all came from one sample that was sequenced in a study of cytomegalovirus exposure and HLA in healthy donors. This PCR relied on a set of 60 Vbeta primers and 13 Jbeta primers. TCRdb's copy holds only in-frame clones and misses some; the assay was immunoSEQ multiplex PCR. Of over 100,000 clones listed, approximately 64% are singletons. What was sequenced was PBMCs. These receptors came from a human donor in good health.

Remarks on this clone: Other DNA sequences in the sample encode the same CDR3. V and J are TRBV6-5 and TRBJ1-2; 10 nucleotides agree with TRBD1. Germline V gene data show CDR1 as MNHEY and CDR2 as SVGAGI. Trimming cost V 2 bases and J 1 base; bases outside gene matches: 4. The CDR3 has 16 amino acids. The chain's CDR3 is CASSYTGTGVNYGYTF. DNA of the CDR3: TGTGCCAGCAGTTACACAGGGACAGGGGTTAACTATGGCTACACCTTC.

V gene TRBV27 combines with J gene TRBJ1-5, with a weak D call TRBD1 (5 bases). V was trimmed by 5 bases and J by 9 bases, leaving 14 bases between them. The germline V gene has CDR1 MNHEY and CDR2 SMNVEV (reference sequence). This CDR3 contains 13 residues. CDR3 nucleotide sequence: TGTGCCAGCAGTGACACTATGGGGGGGCCCCAGCATTTT. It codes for CASSDTMGGPQHF.

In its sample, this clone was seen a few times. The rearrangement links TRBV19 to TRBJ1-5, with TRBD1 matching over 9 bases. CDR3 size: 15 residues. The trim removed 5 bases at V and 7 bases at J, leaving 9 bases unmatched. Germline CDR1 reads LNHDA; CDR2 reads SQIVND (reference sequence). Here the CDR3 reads CASSHRTGGGQPQHF. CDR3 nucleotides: TGTGCCAGTAGTCACAGAACAGGGGGCGGACAGCCCCAGCATTTT.

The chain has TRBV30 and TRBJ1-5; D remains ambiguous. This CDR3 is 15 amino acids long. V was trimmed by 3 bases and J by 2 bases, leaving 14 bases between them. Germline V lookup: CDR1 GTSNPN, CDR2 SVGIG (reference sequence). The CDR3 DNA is TGTGCCTGGAGCTATGGAGAGAGAGGCAATCAGCCCCAGCATTTT. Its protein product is CAWSYGERGNQPQHF.

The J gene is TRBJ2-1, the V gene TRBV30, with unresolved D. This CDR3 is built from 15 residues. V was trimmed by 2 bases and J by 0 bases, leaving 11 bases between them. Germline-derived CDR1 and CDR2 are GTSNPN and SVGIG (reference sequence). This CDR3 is CAWSLDASSYNEQFF. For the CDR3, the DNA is TGTGCCTGGAGTTTGGATGCTAGCTCCTACAATGAGCAGTTCTTC.

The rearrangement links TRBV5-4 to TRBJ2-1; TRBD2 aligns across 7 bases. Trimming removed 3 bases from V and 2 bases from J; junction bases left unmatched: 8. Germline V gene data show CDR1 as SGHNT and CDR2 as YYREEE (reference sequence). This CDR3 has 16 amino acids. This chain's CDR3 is CASSYNLAGPYNEQFF. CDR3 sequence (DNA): TGTGCCAGCAGCTATAACTTAGCGGGTCCCTACAATGAGCAGTTCTTC.

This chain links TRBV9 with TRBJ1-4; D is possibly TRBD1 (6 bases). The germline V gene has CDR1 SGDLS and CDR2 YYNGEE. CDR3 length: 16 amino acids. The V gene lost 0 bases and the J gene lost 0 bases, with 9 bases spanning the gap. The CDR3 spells CASSVGAGATNEKLFF. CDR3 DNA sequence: TGTGCCAGCAGCGTAGGGGCAGGGGCAACTAATGAAAAACTGTTTTTT.

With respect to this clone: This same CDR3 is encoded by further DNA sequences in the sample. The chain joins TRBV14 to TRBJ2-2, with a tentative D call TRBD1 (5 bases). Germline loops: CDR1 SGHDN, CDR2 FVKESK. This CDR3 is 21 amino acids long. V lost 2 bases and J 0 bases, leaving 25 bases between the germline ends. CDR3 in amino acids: CASSQSFPRNGHTSNTGELFF. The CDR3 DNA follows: TGTGCCAGCAGCCAAAGTTTCCCGCGAAACGGACACACCTCGAACACCGGGGAGCTGTTTTTT.

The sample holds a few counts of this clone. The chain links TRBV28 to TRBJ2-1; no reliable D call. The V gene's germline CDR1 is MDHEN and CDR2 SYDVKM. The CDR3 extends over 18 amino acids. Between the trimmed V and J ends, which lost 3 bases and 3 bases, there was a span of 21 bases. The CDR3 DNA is TGTGCCAGCAGTTTTGGGCAGTCTACAATACCACTCTACAATGAGCAGTTCTTC. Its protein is CASSFGQSTIPLYNEQFF.

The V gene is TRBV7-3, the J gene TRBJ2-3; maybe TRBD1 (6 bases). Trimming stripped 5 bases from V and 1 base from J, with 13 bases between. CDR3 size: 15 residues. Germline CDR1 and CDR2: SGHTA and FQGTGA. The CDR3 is CASSPTGSGTDTQYF. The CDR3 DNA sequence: TGTGCCAGCAGCCCGACAGGTAGCGGCACAGATACGCAGTATTTT.

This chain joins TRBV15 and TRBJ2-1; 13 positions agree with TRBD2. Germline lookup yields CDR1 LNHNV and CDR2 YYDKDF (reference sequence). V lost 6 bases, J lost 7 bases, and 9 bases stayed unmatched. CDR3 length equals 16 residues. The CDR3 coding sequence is TGTGCCACCAGTGAAACTAGCGGGAGGGCCTTAAATGAGCAGTTCTTC. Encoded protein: CATSETSGRALNEQFF.

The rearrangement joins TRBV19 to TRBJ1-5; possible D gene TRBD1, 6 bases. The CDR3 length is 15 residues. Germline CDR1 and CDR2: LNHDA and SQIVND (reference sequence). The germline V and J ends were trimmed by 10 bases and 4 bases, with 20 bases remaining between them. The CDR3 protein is CATSPGGGPNQPQHF. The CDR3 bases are TGTGCCACCTCACCGGGCGGGGGGCCAAATCAGCCCCAGCATTTT.

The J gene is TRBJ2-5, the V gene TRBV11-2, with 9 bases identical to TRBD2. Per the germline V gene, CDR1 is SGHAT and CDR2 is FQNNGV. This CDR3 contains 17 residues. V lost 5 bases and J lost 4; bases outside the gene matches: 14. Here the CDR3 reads CASSPRLASGDRETQYF. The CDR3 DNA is TGTGCCAGCAGCCCCAGGTTGGCTAGCGGGGACAGAGAGACCCAGTACTTC.

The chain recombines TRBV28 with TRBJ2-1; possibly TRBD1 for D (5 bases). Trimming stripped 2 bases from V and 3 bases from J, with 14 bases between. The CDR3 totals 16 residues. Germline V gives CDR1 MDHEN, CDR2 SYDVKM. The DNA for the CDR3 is TGTGCCAGCAGTTTAACCGTCCAGGGCCTCTACAATGAGCAGTTCTTC. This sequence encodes CASSLTVQGLYNEQFF.

The CDR3 spells CASTLGPIYGYTF. As DNA, the CDR3 is TGTGCCAGTACCCTGGGGCCGATATATGGCTACACCTTC. V and J are TRBV19 and TRBJ1-2, with D maybe TRBD1 (5 bases). V lost 7 bases and J 5 bases, leaving 14 bases between the germline ends. This CDR3 is built from 13 residues. The V gene's germline CDR1 is LNHDA and CDR2 SQIVND (reference sequence).

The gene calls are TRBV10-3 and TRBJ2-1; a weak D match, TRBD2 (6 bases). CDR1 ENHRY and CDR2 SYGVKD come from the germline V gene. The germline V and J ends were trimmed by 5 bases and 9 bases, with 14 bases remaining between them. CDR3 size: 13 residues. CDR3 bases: TGTGCCATCAGTACCAGACTAGAGGTTGAGCAGTTCTTC. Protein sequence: CAISTRLEVEQFF.

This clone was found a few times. Here the CDR3 reads CASSTWGQGPGYTF. CDR3 coding DNA: TGTGCCAGTAGTACCTGGGGACAGGGACCTGGCTACACCTTC. The chain has TRBV19 and TRBJ1-2; 9 bases match TRBD1. Looked up from germline, CDR1 is LNHDA and CDR2 is SQIVND (reference sequence). CDR3 length: 14 residues. Trimming removed 4 bases from V and 7 bases from J; junction bases left unmatched: 7.

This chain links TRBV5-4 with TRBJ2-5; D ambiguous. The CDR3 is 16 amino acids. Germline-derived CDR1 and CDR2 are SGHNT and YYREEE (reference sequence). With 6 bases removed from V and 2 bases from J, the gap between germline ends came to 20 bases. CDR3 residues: CASTRVSLGLQETQYF. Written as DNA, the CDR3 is TGTGCCAGCACCCGCGTGTCGCTGGGCTTACAAGAGACCCAGTACTTC.

The CDR3 nucleotides are TGTGCCAGCAGCGCTCCGGGACAGACCAGCACAGATACGCAGTATTTT. This gives the protein CASSAPGQTSTDTQYF. The V gene is TRBV5-6, the J gene TRBJ2-3, with 7 bases fitting TRBD1. J gave up 0 bases and V 4 bases, and 8 bases lay outside the gene matches. In germline, CDR1 is SGHDT, CDR2 YYEEEE. The CDR3 contains 16 residues.

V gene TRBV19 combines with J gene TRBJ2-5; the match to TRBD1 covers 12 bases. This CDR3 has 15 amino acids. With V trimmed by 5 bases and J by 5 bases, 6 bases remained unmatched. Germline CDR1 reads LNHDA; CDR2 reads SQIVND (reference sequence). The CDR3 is CASSHGTGGAETQYF. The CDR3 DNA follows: TGTGCCAGTAGTCACGGGACAGGGGGCGCGGAGACCCAGTACTTC. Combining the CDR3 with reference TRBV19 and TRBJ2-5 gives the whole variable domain DGGITQSPKYLFRKEGQNVTLSCEQNLNHDAMYWYRQDPGQGLRLIYYSQIVNDFQKGDIAEGYSVSREKKESFPLTVTSAQKNPTAFYLCASSHGTGGAETQYFGPGTRLLVL.

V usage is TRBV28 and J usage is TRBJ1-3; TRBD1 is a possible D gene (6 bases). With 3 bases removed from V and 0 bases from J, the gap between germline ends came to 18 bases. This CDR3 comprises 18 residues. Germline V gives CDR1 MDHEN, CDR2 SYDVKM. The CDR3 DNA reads TGTGCCAGCAGTTTCCCTCCATGGACAGCTAGCTCTGGAAACACCATATATTTT. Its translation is CASSFPPWTASSGNTIYF.

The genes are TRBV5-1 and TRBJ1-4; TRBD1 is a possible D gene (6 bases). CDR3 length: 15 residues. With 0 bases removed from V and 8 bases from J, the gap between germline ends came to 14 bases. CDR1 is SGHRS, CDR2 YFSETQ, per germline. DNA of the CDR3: TGCGCCAGCAGCTTGGTGGGGGGGCGCGAGGAAAAACTGTTTTTT. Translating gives CASSLVGGREEKLFF.

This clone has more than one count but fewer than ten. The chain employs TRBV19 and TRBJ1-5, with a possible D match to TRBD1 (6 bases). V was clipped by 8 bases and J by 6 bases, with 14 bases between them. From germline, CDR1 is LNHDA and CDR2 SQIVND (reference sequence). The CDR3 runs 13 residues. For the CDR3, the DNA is TGTGCCAGTGGGGAACAGGGCTCTCAGCCCCAGCATTTT. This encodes CASGEQGSQPQHF.

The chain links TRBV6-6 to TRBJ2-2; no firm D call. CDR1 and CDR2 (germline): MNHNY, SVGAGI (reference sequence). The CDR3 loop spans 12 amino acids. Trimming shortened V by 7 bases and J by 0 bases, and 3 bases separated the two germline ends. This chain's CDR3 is CASTSNTGELFF. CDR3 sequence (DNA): TGTGCCAGCACTTCGAACACCGGGGAGCTGTTTTTT.

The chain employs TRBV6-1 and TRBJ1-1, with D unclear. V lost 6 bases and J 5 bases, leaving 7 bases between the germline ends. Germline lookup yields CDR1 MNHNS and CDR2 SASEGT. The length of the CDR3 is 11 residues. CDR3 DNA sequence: TGTGCCAGCAGGTTCGGGACTGAAGCTTTCTTT. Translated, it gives CASRFGTEAFF.

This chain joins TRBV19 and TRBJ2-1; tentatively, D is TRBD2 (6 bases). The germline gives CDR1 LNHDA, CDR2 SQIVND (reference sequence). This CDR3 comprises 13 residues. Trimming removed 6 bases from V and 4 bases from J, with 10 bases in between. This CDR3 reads CASRGGRYNEQFF. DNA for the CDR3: TGTGCCAGTAGGGGGGGTCGATACAATGAGCAGTTCTTC.

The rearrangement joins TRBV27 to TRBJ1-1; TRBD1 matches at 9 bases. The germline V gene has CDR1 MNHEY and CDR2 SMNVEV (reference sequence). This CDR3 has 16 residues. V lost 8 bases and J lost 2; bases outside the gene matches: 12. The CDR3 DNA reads TGTGCCAGCGGTTCACTATGGACAGGGGAAAACACTGAAGCTTTCTTT. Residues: CASGSLWTGENTEAFF.

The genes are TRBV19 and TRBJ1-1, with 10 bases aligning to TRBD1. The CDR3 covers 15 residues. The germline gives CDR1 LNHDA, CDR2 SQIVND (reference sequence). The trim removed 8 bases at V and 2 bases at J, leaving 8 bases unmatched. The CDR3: CASGRDRGLNTEAFF. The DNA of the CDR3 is TGTGCCAGTGGCCGGGACAGGGGATTAAACACTGAAGCTTTCTTT. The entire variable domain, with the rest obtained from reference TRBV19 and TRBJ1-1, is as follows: DGGITQSPKYLFRKEGQNVTLSCEQNLNHDAMYWYRQDPGQGLRLIYYSQIVNDFQKGDIAEGYSVSREKKESFPLTVTSAQKNPTAFYLCASGRDRGLNTEAFFGQGTRLTVV.

Here the CDR3 reads CASSESAGARKNEQFF. The CDR3 coding sequence is TGTGCCAGCAGTGAATCGGCGGGAGCGAGGAAAAATGAGCAGTTCTTC. V and J are TRBV25-1 and TRBJ2-1, with 7 bases matching TRBD2. The V segment lost 1 base and the J segment 7 bases; nucleotides outside the gene matches: 10. The CDR3 loop spans 16 amino acids. The germline CDR1 and CDR2 sequences are MGHDK and SYGVNS. The entire variable domain, with the rest obtained from reference TRBV25-1 and TRBJ2-1, is as follows: EADIYQTPRYLVIGTGKKITLECSQTMGHDKMYWYQQDPGMELHLIHYSYGVNSTEKGDLSSESTVSRIRTEHFPLTLESARPSHTSQYLCASSESAGARKNEQFFGPGTRLTVL.